The sequence of this T cell receptor beta chain was determined in a study of CD8+ T cells in alopecia areata. Regarding the study as a whole: Relative to mice, TCR sharing across patients was less clear, a difference possibly HLA-related. Especially in alopecia totalis/universalis, lesional scalp showed greater clonality than normal scalp did.

Both CD4+ and CD8+ T cells were separated by sorting PBMCs. RNA extraction was followed by reverse transcription into cDNA, which acted as the sequencing template. Sequencing used immunoSEQ multiplex PCR; TCRdb keeps in-frame clones, though not all of them. Of roughly 120,000 clones listed, roughly 69% are singletons. J lost 3 bases, V lost 5 bases, and 5 bases had no gene match. The germline V gene has CDR1 MGHDK and CDR2 SYGVNS. This CDR3 has 14 amino acids. Worth noting for this clone: Antigen unknown.

The clonotype comes from a human donor in good health. V and J are TRBV25-1 and TRBJ2-3, with 7 bases aligning to TRBD1. Sequenced material: CD4+ T cells sorted from blood. CDR3 coding DNA: TGTGCCAGCAGTTCGACAGGGAAGACAGATACGCAGTATTTT. Protein sequence: CASSSTGKTDTQYF.